A selection of T cell receptor beta chains follows, all from one sample in a study of shared clonotypes between healthy human individuals. Assay: immunoSEQ multiplex PCR; the TCRdb copy retains only in-frame clones and omits some. The table shows approximately 2,000,000 clones, with 85% to 95% occurring only once. Sequencing was carried out using naive CD4+ T cells from PBMCs. Receptors originate from a man between 18 and 29 years old in good health. Some clones in this sample may be carry-over from other donors' samples. CDR3s include the opening cysteine and the closing phenylalanine or tryptophan. The D gene is left open where the match is weak. Clone size is stated in some rows and not others, as once, few, many or a class when expanded.

V gene	clone size	J gene	D gene	CDR3 DNA	CDR3 protein
TRBV5-1	-	TRBJ2-3	TRBD2	TGCGCCAGCAGCTTCGGACTAGCGGGGGGAGATACGCAGTATTTT	CASSFGLAGGDTQYF
TRBV4-2	once	TRBJ2-7	TRBD1	TGTGCCAGCAGCGTAAAACAGGGGAAAAGCTCCTACGAGCAGTACTTC	CASSVKQGKSSYEQYF
TRBV5-4	-	TRBJ2-5	TRBD2	TGTGCCAGCAGTAACCCCTCGGGGGGGGGAGAGACCCAGTACTTC	CASSNPSGGGETQYF
TRBV5-1	-	TRBJ2-7	TRBD2	TGCGCCAGCAGCTTCGGGACTAGCGGGTACTCCTACGAGCAGTACTTC	CASSFGTSGYSYEQYF
TRBV18	-	TRBJ2-1	-	TGTGCCAGCTCACCACTTGGAGGGTTTACGAATGAGCAGTTCTTC	CASSPLGGFTNEQFF
TRBV29-1	once	TRBJ1-2	-	TGCAGCGGTACCCAGGGGAATTATGGCTACACCTTC	CSGTQGNYGYTF
TRBV7-3	-	TRBJ2-7	TRBD1	TGTGCCAGCAGCAAAGATGGGACAGGGGGCTACGAGCAGTACTTC	CASSKDGTGGYEQYF
TRBV5-1	-	TRBJ1-1	-	TGCGCCAGCGGGGACTTCGGTGAAGCTTTCTTT	CASGDFGEAFF
TRBV27	once	TRBJ1-1	-	TGTGCCAGCCTTAGTCGGGGGATGAGAGCTTTCTTT	CASLSRGMRAFF
TRBV27	-	TRBJ1-5	TRBD1	TGTGCCAGCAGTGCCAGGGGGCTCAGCAATCAGCCCCAGCATTTT	CASSARGLSNQPQHF
TRBV29-1	few	TRBJ1-1	-	TGCAGCGTTGTAGGGGAGAACACTGAAGCTTTCTTT	CSVVGENTEAFF
TRBV28	-	TRBJ2-5	-	TGTGCCAGCCGGCCCCAACGGGGGACCCAGTACTTC	CASRPQRGTQYF
TRBV18	-	TRBJ1-1	-	TGTGCCAGCTCATCCACAGGGATTAGGACTGAAGCTTTCTTT	CASSSTGIRTEAFF
TRBV11-3	once	TRBJ2-3	TRBD2	TGTGCCAGCAGCTCCCTAGCGGGAGCAGATACGCAGTATTTT	CASSSLAGADTQYF
TRBV19	-	TRBJ1-3	-	TGTGCCAGTAGTAGGGGGGGACTAAGCTCTGGAAACACCATATATTTT	CASSRGGLSSGNTIYF
TRBV12-5	-	TRBJ2-7	-	TGTGCTAGTGGTTTGGTGCTCTGGCCGGAGCAGTACTTC	CASGLVLWPEQYF
TRBV27	-	TRBJ1-5	-	TGTGCCAGCAGTTTATGGTGGGATCAGCCCCAGCATTTT	CASSLWWDQPQHF
TRBV27	-	TRBJ1-3	-	TGTGCCAGCAGATCCGAGGGGGCTGGAAACACCATATATTTT	CASRSEGAGNTIYF
TRBV6-1	-	TRBJ1-1	-	TGTGCCAGCAGCCTGGAGGGGACGAAGAACACTGAAGCTTTCTTT	CASSLEGTKNTEAFF
TRBV11-1	-	TRBJ1-1	-	TGTGCCAGCAGCCGGTTGGTGGGTTCAGCTTTCTTT	CASSRLVGSAFF
TRBV11-2	-	TRBJ2-7	-	TGTGCCAGCAGCTTCCTTTTGACGGGGGAGCAGTACTTC	CASSFLLTGEQYF
TRBV6-5	few	TRBJ2-7	TRBD1	TGTGCCAGCAGAGCGGGACAGGGGGCCTACGAGCAGTACTTC	CASRAGQGAYEQYF
TRBV28	-	TRBJ2-7	-	TGTGCCGCCGGGAGCCCCTACGAGCAGTACTTC	CAAGSPYEQYF
TRBV5-1	-	TRBJ1-4	TRBD1	TGCGCCAGCAGCTCCAGGGGGGAAAAACTGTTTTTT	CASSSRGEKLFF
TRBV28	-	TRBJ2-2	-	TGTGCCAGCCTACTCCGGGACACCACCGGGGAGCTGTTTTTT	CASLLRDTTGELFF
TRBV9	-	TRBJ2-7	-	TGTGCCAGCAGCGTAGAAGGGTACGGCGAGCAGTACTTC	CASSVEGYGEQYF
TRBV6-5	-	TRBJ2-3	TRBD2	TGTGCCAGCCTAGCGGGAGGGACAGATACGCAGTATTTT	CASLAGGTDTQYF
TRBV7-3	-	TRBJ1-3	-	TGTGCCAGCAGCTTAACCTCGGGATCTGGAAACACCATATATTTT	CASSLTSGSGNTIYF
TRBV4-2	-	TRBJ2-5	-	TGTGCCAGCAGCCAAGCACCGGGGGCCACTGCCCGCGAGACCCAGTACTTC	CASSQAPGATARETQYF
TRBV15	-	TRBJ2-7	TRBD1	TGTGCCACCAGCAGGGACAGGGGGCGCGGATACGAGCAGTACTTC	CATSRDRGRGYEQYF
TRBV27	-	TRBJ2-7	-	TGTGCCAGCAGTTTATCAGCCGTGGCGGTGGGTTTCCAGCAGTACTTC	CASSLSAVAVGFQQYF
TRBV28	-	TRBJ1-4	-	TGTGCCAGCAGTTCAACGGGGGGGCTACGGGAAAAACTGTTTTTT	CASSSTGGLREKLFF
TRBV7-2	-	TRBJ2-1	-	TGTGCCAGCAGCTTAGACAGGACCCAGGAGCAGTTCTTC	CASSLDRTQEQFF
TRBV30	-	TRBJ2-1	-	TGTGCCTGGAGTCCACCACTGGTCTCGTCCTACAATGAGCAGTTCTTC	CAWSPPLVSSYNEQFF
TRBV15	-	TRBJ2-1	TRBD2	TGTGCCACCAGCAGCGCACCGGGACTAGCGGGAGCGGGAGATGAGCAGTTCTTC	CATSSAPGLAGAGDEQFF
TRBV4-2	-	TRBJ1-2	-	TGTGCCAGCAGCCAACCCCTTGACTATGGCTACACCTTC	CASSQPLDYGYTF
TRBV7-8	-	TRBJ2-1	-	TGTGCCAGCAGCTTAGTTAGGGCGTCGCAGTTCTTC	CASSLVRASQFF
TRBV10-3	-	TRBJ2-7	-	TGTGCCATCAGCCCCGTCGCAGGGCAAGACGAGCAGTACTTC	CAISPVAGQDEQYF
TRBV9	-	TRBJ2-2	-	TGTGCCAGCAGCTCCCGCCGGGACACTAACACCGGGGAGCTGTTTTTT	CASSSRRDTNTGELFF
TRBV28	-	TRBJ2-7	TRBD2	TGTGCCAGCAGCCCGACTAGCGGGGGAGCCTACGAGCAGTACTTC	CASSPTSGGAYEQYF
TRBV18	-	TRBJ2-7	-	TGTGCCAGCTCACCAGGGGGAGGCTACGAGCAGTACTTC	CASSPGGGYEQYF
TRBV5-1	-	TRBJ2-3	-	TGCGCCAGCAGCCCGGACTCATGGGATACGCAGTATTTT	CASSPDSWDTQYF